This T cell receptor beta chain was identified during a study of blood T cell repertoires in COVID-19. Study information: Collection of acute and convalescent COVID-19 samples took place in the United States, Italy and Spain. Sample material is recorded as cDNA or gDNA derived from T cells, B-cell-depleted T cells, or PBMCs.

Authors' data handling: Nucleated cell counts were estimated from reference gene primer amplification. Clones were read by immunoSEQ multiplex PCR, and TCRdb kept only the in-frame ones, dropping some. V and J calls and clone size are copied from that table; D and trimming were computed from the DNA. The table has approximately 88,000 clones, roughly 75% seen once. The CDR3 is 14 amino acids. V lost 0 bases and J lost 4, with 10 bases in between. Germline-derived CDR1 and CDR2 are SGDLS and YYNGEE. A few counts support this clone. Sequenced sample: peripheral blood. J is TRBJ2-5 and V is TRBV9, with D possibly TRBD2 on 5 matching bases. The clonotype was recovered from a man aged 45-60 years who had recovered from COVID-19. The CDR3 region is CASSVAGSSETQYF. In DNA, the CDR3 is TGTGCCAGCAGCGTAGCGGGGAGTTCAGAGACCCAGTACTTC.